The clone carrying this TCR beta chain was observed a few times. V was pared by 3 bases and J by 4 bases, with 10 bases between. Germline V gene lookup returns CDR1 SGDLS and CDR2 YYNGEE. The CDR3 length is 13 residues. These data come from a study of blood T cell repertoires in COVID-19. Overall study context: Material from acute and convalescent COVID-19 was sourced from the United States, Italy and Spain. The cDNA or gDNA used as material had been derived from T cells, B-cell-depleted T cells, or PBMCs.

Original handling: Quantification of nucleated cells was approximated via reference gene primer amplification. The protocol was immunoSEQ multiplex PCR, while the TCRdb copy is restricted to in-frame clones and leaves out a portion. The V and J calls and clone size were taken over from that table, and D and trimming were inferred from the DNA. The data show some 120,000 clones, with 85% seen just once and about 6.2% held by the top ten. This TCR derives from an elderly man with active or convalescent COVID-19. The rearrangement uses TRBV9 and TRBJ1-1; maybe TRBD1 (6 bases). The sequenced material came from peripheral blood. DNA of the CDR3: TGTGCCAGCAGCGCGACAGGACCCACTGAAGCTTTCTTT. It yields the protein CASSATGPTEAFF. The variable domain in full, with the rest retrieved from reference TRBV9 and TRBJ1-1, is DSGVTQTPKHLITATGQRVTLRCSPRSGDLSVYWYQQSLDQGLQFLIQYYNGEERAKGNILERFSAQQFPDLHSELNLSSLELGDSALYFCASSATGPTEAFFGQGTRLTVV.